The present entry profiles one T cell receptor beta chain with its context. This sample is drawn from a study of blood T cell repertoires in COVID-19. With 1 base clipped from V and 4 bases from J, the junction kept 2 bases outside the gene matches. Per germline, CDR1 SGHTA and CDR2 FQGNSA. The CDR3 loop spans 15 amino acids. Sequencing used immunoSEQ multiplex PCR; TCRdb keeps in-frame clones, though not all of them. The sample comprises around 200,000 clones, 84% of which are singletons, and approximately 15% rests with the top ten. Sequencing input: peripheral blood. V gene TRBV7-2 combines with J gene TRBJ2-2; TRBD2 agrees at 8 bases. The receptor's source is a woman between 70 and 85 years old with COVID-19, enrolled during active disease. CDR3 sequence (DNA): TGTGCCAGCAGCTTAGTCCGGGGGGGCACCGGGGAGCTGTTTTTT. Translated: CASSLVRGGTGELFF.